These 28 T cell receptor beta chains were all obtained from the same sample, sequenced in a study of blood T cell repertoires in COVID-19. Assay used: immunoSEQ multiplex PCR; TCRdb lists only in-frame clones, some missing. The repertoire holds about 150,000 clones, around nine tenths seen once, with 0.5% to 0.55% in the top ten. Sequenced sample: peripheral blood. The receptor set was obtained from a man in his fifties with acute or convalescent COVID-19.

V gene TRBV6-6 combines with J gene TRBJ2-2; D is ambiguous. The CDR3 consists of 12 residues. Germline values: CDR1 MNHNY, CDR2 SVGAGI (reference sequence). The CDR3 reads CASSANTGELFF. In DNA, the CDR3 is TGTGCGTCCAGCGCGAACACCGGGGAGCTGTTTTTT.

V and J are TRBV3-1 (or the pseudogene TRBV3-2) and TRBJ1-2; TRBD1 aligns across 9 bases. Germline V gene lookup returns CDR1 LGHDT and CDR2 YNNKEL (reference sequence). V dropped 5 bases and J dropped 2; count of bases not matched to a gene: 6. The CDR3 covers 15 residues. The CDR3 DNA sequence: TGTGCCAGCAGCGCCGTAGGACAGGGGAACTATGGCTACACCTTC. It codes for CASSAVGQGNYGYTF.

The chain combines TRBV5-4 with TRBJ2-5; no clear D gene. The V end lost 3 bases, the J end lost 1 base, and 10 bases lay between the germline ends. CDR3 length: 14 residues. Germline V CDR1 and CDR2: SGHNT, YYREEE (reference sequence). As DNA, the CDR3 is TGTGCCAGCAGCTCAAAGACTGGCCAAGAGACCCAGTACTTC. Translated, it gives CASSSKTGQETQYF.

This chain links TRBV4-2 with TRBJ1-2; D possibly corresponds to TRBD1 (6 bases). V was cut by 7 bases and J by 8 bases, with 17 bases left in between. Germline loops: CDR1 LGHNA, CDR2 YNFKEQ. The CDR3 runs 13 residues. The CDR3 reads CASTEDSLVGYTF. The CDR3, as DNA: TGTGCCAGCACCGAGGACAGTCTAGTGGGCTACACCTTC.

The J gene is TRBJ2-5, the V gene TRBV7-2; TRBD2 agrees at 10 bases. The CDR3 extends over 15 amino acids. The V gene end was trimmed by 5 bases and the J gene end by 5 bases; junction bases not matched to a gene: 8. The V gene's germline CDR1 is SGHTA and CDR2 FQGNSA. CDR3: CASSTLAGVEETQYF. CDR3 nucleotide sequence: TGTGCCAGCAGCACTCTAGCGGGGGTGGAGGAGACCCAGTACTTC.

V gene TRBV5-6 combines with J gene TRBJ2-5, with D possibly being TRBD1 (5 bases). The CDR3 loop spans 12 amino acids. The V gene lost 4 bases and the J gene lost 4 bases, with 8 bases spanning the gap. CDR1 and CDR2 from the germline V gene are SGHDT and YYEEEE. Here the CDR3 DNA reads TGTGCCAGCAGCCTCGACAGAGAGACCCAGTACTTC. This translates into CASSLDRETQYF.

V and J are TRBV15 and TRBJ1-1; D is possibly TRBD1 (5 bases). Germline loops: CDR1 LNHNV, CDR2 YYDKDF (reference sequence). Trimming took off 0 bases at V and 6 bases at J, with 14 bases between the two ends. CDR3 length equals 15 residues. CDR3 loop: CATSRDNQGIAEAFF. CDR3 in DNA: TGTGCCACCAGCAGAGATAATCAGGGCATCGCTGAAGCTTTCTTT.

The chain joins TRBV6-5 to TRBJ2-1; D might be TRBD2 (6 bases). From germline, CDR1 is MNHEY and CDR2 SVGAGI. V was trimmed by 0 bases and J by 6 bases, leaving 9 bases between them. The CDR3 runs to 14 residues. The CDR3 DNA reads as TGTGCCAGCAGTTACTCTCGGGGGACCAATGAGCAGTTCTTC. Translated: CASSYSRGTNEQFF.

V and J are TRBV6-1 and TRBJ2-2, with 10 bases that match TRBD2. The J segment lost 2 bases and the V segment lost 6 bases, leaving 9 bases of the junction unmatched. This CDR3 contains 17 residues. In germline, CDR1 is MNHNS, CDR2 SASEGT. Here the CDR3 DNA reads TGTGCCAGCAGCGAAAACCCTAGCGGGGGAAACACCGGGGAGCTGTTTTTT. It yields the protein CASSENPSGGNTGELFF.

The chain has TRBV7-9 and TRBJ2-1; possible D gene TRBD2, 5 bases. Germline V lookup: CDR1 SEHNR, CDR2 FQNEAQ (reference sequence). The CDR3 covers 14 residues. Trimming shortened V by 3 bases and J by 9 bases, and 15 bases separated the two germline ends. The CDR3 reads CASSLEVRVGEQFF. In nucleotides, the CDR3 is TGTGCCAGCAGCTTGGAGGTGAGGGTGGGTGAGCAGTTCTTC.

This chain connects TRBV30 to TRBJ2-7; TRBD1 matches at 12 bases. CDR1 GTSNPN and CDR2 SVGIG come from the germline V gene (reference sequence). Unmatched junction bases numbered 2, after V lost 0 bases and J lost 8 bases. This CDR3 is 13 amino acids long. The CDR3 is CAWSVGQGAKQYF. The CDR3 DNA follows: TGTGCCTGGAGTGTGGGACAGGGGGCGAAGCAGTACTTC.

The CDR3 protein is CASSPRELDNSPLHF. For the CDR3, the DNA is TGTGCCAGCAGCCCCCGGGAGTTGGATAATTCACCCCTCCACTTT. The J gene is TRBJ1-6, the V gene TRBV4-2, with no clear D. The CDR3 is made up of 15 amino acids. CDR1 and CDR2 from the germline V gene are LGHNA and YNFKEQ. Trimming removed 4 bases at V and 5 bases at J, with 12 bases between.

This clone has a single count. The CDR3 sequence is CAISPTGFFGYTF. DNA of the CDR3: TGTGCCATCAGCCCGACAGGTTTTTTTGGCTACACCTTC. This chain uses TRBV6-2 or TRBV6-3 with TRBJ1-2; TRBD1 is a possible D gene (6 bases). The germline V gene encodes CDR1 MNHEY and CDR2 SVGEGT. Trimming cost V 10 bases and J 7 bases, with 19 bases left between them. The CDR3 runs 13 residues.

The V call is TRBV30, the J call TRBJ2-1; D could derive from TRBD1 or TRBD2 (6 bases each). CDR1 and CDR2 (germline): GTSNPN, SVGIG (reference sequence). The ends were cut back, 7 bases at V and 3 bases at J, with 10 bases in the middle. The CDR3 spans 12 residues. CDR3 DNA: TGTGCCTTGGGGGGCTACTACAATGAGCAGTTCTTC. This encodes CALGGYYNEQFF.

This sequence joins TRBV6-4 and TRBJ2-7; D is unclear. V was trimmed by 2 bases and J by 2 bases, leaving 10 bases between them. The CDR3 extends over 14 amino acids. The V gene's germline CDR1 is MRHNA and CDR2 SNTAGT. The CDR3 region is CASSDTNRTYEQYF. For the CDR3, the DNA is TGTGCCAGCAGTGACACGAACAGAACCTACGAGCAGTACTTC.

This clone has just one count. V is TRBV19 and J is TRBJ2-3, with D perhaps TRBD1 (7 bases). The germline V gene has CDR1 LNHDA and CDR2 SQIVND (reference sequence). The CDR3 extends over 13 amino acids. Trimming cost V 7 bases and J 2 bases, with 10 bases left between them. CDR3 nucleotides: TGTGCCAGTAAGGAGGGGGCCACAGATACGCAGTATTTT. Translation gives CASKEGATDTQYF.

The chain has TRBV28 and TRBJ1-2; D may be TRBD1 (5 bases). Germline V gene sequence: CDR1 MDHEN, CDR2 SYDVKM. The ends were cut back, 7 bases at V and 3 bases at J, with 12 bases in the middle. The CDR3 loop spans 13 amino acids. CDR3 in amino acids: CASTQGLDYGYTF. The CDR3 bases are TGTGCCAGCACGCAGGGCCTAGACTATGGCTACACCTTC.

The chain links TRBV15 to TRBJ2-2, with TRBD2 as a possible D gene (5 bases). The CDR3 has 16 amino acids. The V and J ends lost 5 bases and 2 bases respectively, with 15 bases between them. The germline V gene has CDR1 LNHNV and CDR2 YYDKDF (reference sequence). Here the CDR3 reads CATSSRGQANTGELFF. CDR3 bases: TGTGCCACCAGCTCACGAGGGCAGGCCAACACCGGGGAGCTGTTTTTT.

The chain is built from TRBV7-9 and TRBJ1-4; D is unclear. The CDR3 is made up of 15 amino acids. Germline V CDR1 and CDR2: SEHNR, FQNEAQ (reference sequence). The germline V and J ends were trimmed by 0 bases and 2 bases, with 7 bases remaining between them. CDR3 amino acids: CASSLAGGTNEKLFF. The DNA of the CDR3 is TGTGCCAGCAGCTTAGCAGGAGGGACTAATGAAAAACTGTTTTTT.

This clone was seen once. The V gene is TRBV5-4, the J gene TRBJ2-1; perhaps TRBD2 as D (6 bases). The germline CDR1 and CDR2 sequences are SGHNT and YYREEE (reference sequence). The V end was cut by 1 base, the J end by 0 bases, with 14 bases between. The CDR3 contains 17 residues. In DNA, the CDR3 is TGTGCCAGCAGCTTGTCGGTAGCGGCGGACTCCTACAATGAGCAGTTCTTC. Translated, it gives CASSLSVAADSYNEQFF.

The V call is TRBV5-4, the J call TRBJ2-2, with 9 bases lining up with TRBD1. CDR1 is SGHNT and CDR2 is YYREEE in the germline V gene (reference sequence). This CDR3 is 14 amino acids long. Trimming took 7 bases from V and 5 from J; bases not matched to a gene: 6. CDR3 bases: TGTGCCAGCCAGGGACAGGGAGAAACCGGGGAGCTGTTTTTT. Protein product: CASQGQGETGELFF.

V gene TRBV28 combines with J gene TRBJ2-3; 8 bases align to TRBD2. The germline V gene encodes CDR1 MDHEN and CDR2 SYDVKM. The CDR3 spans 15 residues. V lost 6 bases and J lost 4; bases outside the gene matches: 9. Here the CDR3 reads CASSPTSGRADTQYF. DNA for the CDR3: TGTGCCAGCAGCCCTACTAGCGGACGCGCAGATACGCAGTATTTT.

The gene calls are TRBV27 and TRBJ2-7; TRBD2 agrees at 9 bases. This CDR3 contains 14 residues. The trim removed 5 bases at V and 6 bases at J, leaving 8 bases unmatched. CDR1 and CDR2 from the germline V gene are MNHEY and SMNVEV (reference sequence). CDR3 coding DNA: TGTGCCAGCAGTCCATTTAGCGGGAGCGGCGAGCAGTACTTC. Amino acid sequence: CASSPFSGSGEQYF.

The chain couples TRBV11-2 to TRBJ1-3; 7 bases agree with TRBD1. Germline V CDR1 and CDR2: SGHAT, FQNNGV. The V and J ends lost 2 bases and 4 bases, in that order; junction bases with no gene match: 8. The CDR3 has 16 residues. As DNA, the CDR3 is TGTGCCAGCAGCTTATCAACCGGGACAGCGGGAAACACCATATATTTT. Its protein product is CASSLSTGTAGNTIYF.

V usage is TRBV27 and J usage is TRBJ1-1; D perhaps matches TRBD1 (6 bases). The V gene lost 4 bases and the J gene lost 4 bases, with 19 bases spanning the gap. The V gene's germline CDR1 is MNHEY and CDR2 SMNVEV (reference sequence). The CDR3 covers 16 residues. The DNA for the CDR3 is TGTGCCAGCAGTTCCCTCCCTACAGGGATAGGCACTGAAGCTTTCTTT. Amino acid sequence: CASSSLPTGIGTEAFF.

The rearrangement uses TRBV7-9 and TRBJ2-3; the D is unclear. The CDR3 has 15 residues. Trimming shortened V by 2 bases and J by 2 bases, and 11 bases separated the two germline ends. Germline V lookup: CDR1 SEHNR, CDR2 FQNEAQ (reference sequence). As DNA, the CDR3 is TGTGCCAGCAGCTTACGGGTGGAGATCACAGATACGCAGTATTTT. Translating gives CASSLRVEITDTQYF.

The rearrangement joins TRBV28 to TRBJ2-1; tentative D call: TRBD2 (6 bases). This CDR3 is built from 12 residues. The V end lost 7 bases, the J end lost 8 bases, and 12 bases lay between the germline ends. In germline, CDR1 is MDHEN, CDR2 SYDVKM. The CDR3 nucleotides read TGTGCCAGCAAGGTAGCGGTGGATGAGCAGTTCTTC. It yields the protein CASKVAVDEQFF.

This chain joins TRBV6-2 or TRBV6-3 and TRBJ2-5, with D possibly matching TRBD2 (5 bases). From germline, CDR1 is MNHEY and CDR2 SVGEGT. This CDR3 contains 13 residues. Trimming cost V 7 bases and J 4 bases, with 13 bases left between them. CDR3 in DNA: TGTGCCAGCACCCCCCGAGGGCTAGAGACCCAGTACTTC. Protein: CASTPRGLETQYF.